These 27 T cell receptor beta chains were sequenced from one sample in a study of beta chain features in type 1 diabetes. Investigators reverse transcribed all isolated RNA, so they sequenced expressed TCRB transcripts. Here immunoSEQ multiplex PCR was the method, and the copy in TCRdb shows in-frame clones only, minus some. The profile shows a few hundred thousand clones, about 16% of them singletons. The sample comprised naive CD4+ T cells from blood. The receptor set was obtained from a woman younger than 35 in good health.

This clone has more than one count but fewer than ten. The gene calls are TRBV29-1 and TRBJ1-5; unclear D gene. CDR1 and CDR2 from the germline V gene are SQVTM and ANQGSEA. There are 13 residues in the CDR3. V was trimmed by 4 bases and J by 5 bases, leaving 12 bases between them. CDR3 sequence: CSVGWEEYQPQHF. The CDR3 DNA reads as TGCAGCGTTGGATGGGAGGAGTATCAGCCCCAGCATTTT.

The CDR3 region has the DNA TGTGCCAGCAGCCCCGTCCGGGGGGGTCCCTACGAGCAGTACTTC. Protein product: CASSPVRGGPYEQYF. This chain connects TRBV13 to TRBJ2-7; 8 bases are shared with TRBD2. CDR1 is PRHDT, CDR2 FYEKMQ, per germline (reference sequence). This CDR3 contains 15 residues. With 5 bases clipped from V and 2 bases from J, the junction kept 8 bases outside the gene matches.

This clone was counted between two and nine times. The J gene is TRBJ2-1, the V gene TRBV5-1; TRBD1 matches 8 bases. The CDR3 length is 13 residues. V shed 2 bases, J shed 6 bases, and the junction held 1 base outside the gene matches. Germline V gives CDR1 SGHRS, CDR2 YFSETQ. The CDR3 sequence: CASSFRGPNEQFF. The DNA of the CDR3 is TGCGCCAGCAGCTTCAGGGGGCCCAATGAGCAGTTCTTC.

J is TRBJ2-3 and V is TRBV2; D perhaps matches TRBD1 (6 bases). The germline gives CDR1 SNHLY, CDR2 FYNNEI. This CDR3 has 16 amino acids. The V and J ends lost 5 bases and 2 bases respectively, with 17 bases between them. CDR3: CASSNPGQLYTDTQYF. CDR3 sequence (DNA): TGTGCCAGCAGTAATCCCGGACAGCTTTACACAGATACGCAGTATTTT.

J is TRBJ1-1 and V is TRBV4-2; the D gene is possibly TRBD1 (5 bases). The CDR3 sequence is 16 residues long. Germline V gene sequence: CDR1 LGHNA, CDR2 YNFKEQ. The V end lost 3 bases, the J end lost 0 bases, and 14 bases lay between the germline ends. The CDR3 reads CASSQGGRQLNTEAFF. Here the CDR3 DNA reads TGTGCCAGCAGCCAGGGAGGACGACAGCTGAACACTGAAGCTTTCTTT.

V gene TRBV25-1 combines with J gene TRBJ1-2; TRBD1 is a possible D gene (6 bases). The V gene's germline CDR1 is MGHDK and CDR2 SYGVNS. The CDR3 consists of 14 residues. The V end lost 3 bases, the J end lost 4 bases, and 12 bases lay between the germline ends. CDR3 in DNA: TGTGCCAGCAGTGACACCGGACAGATCTATGGCTACACCTTC. It encodes CASSDTGQIYGYTF.

This clone was counted only a few times. The chain recombines TRBV15 with TRBJ2-1; 7 nucleotides line up with TRBD2. Germline loops: CDR1 LNHNV, CDR2 YYDKDF (reference sequence). V shed 1 base, J shed 6 bases, and the junction held 6 bases outside the gene matches. CDR3 length equals 15 residues. The CDR3 region is CATSRVAGAGNEQFF. In nucleotides, the CDR3 is TGTGCCACCAGCAGAGTCGCGGGAGCGGGCAATGAGCAGTTCTTC.

The chain recombines TRBV7-2 with TRBJ2-1; 11 bases fit TRBD2. CDR1 SGHTA and CDR2 FQGNSA come from the germline V gene. V shed 5 bases, J shed 3 bases, and the junction held 6 bases outside the gene matches. This CDR3 has 16 amino acids. The CDR3, as DNA: TGTGCCAGCAGCCAAAGAGGGACTAGCGGCTACAATGAGCAGTTCTTC. It is translated as CASSQRGTSGYNEQFF.

The rearrangement links TRBV28 to TRBJ2-5; no clear D. This CDR3 region has 13 residues. Germline V gene data show CDR1 as MDHEN and CDR2 as SYDVKM. V lost 5 bases and J lost 6, with 13 bases in between. The CDR3 sequence is CASSLLSPQTQYF. As DNA, the CDR3 is TGTGCCAGCAGTCTACTTTCTCCCCAGACCCAGTACTTC. The full variable domain, completed using reference TRBV28 and TRBJ2-5, is DVKVTQSSRYLVKRTGEKVFLECVQDMDHENMFWYRQDPGLGLRLIYFSYDVKMKEKGDIPEGYSVSREKKERFSLILESASTNQTSMYLCASSLLSPQTQYFGPGTRLLVL.

The rearrangement uses TRBV29-1 and TRBJ2-1; 7 positions match TRBD2. CDR3 length equals 12 residues. Per germline, CDR1 SQVTM and CDR2 ANQGSEA. After removal of 3 bases from V and 6 bases from J, the junction contained 2 bases not matched to a gene. The CDR3 bases are TGCAGCGTTGACCGGACTAGCAATGAGCAGTTCTTC. It encodes CSVDRTSNEQFF.

This clone was observed a handful of times. The chain couples TRBV18 to TRBJ2-5; 8 bases agree with TRBD1. Germline V CDR1 and CDR2: KGHSH, LQKENI. The length of the CDR3 is 13 residues. After removal of 6 bases from V and 1 base from J, the junction contained 1 base not matched to a gene. As DNA, the CDR3 is TGTGCCAGCTCCGACAGGGGCCAAGAGACCCAGTACTTC. Residues: CASSDRGQETQYF. The entire variable domain, with the rest obtained from reference TRBV18 and TRBJ2-5, is as follows: NAGVMQNPRHLVRRRGQEARLRCSPMKGHSHVYWYRQLPEEGLKFMVYLQKENIIDESGMPKERFSAEFPKEGPSILRIQQVVRGDSAAYFCASSDRGQETQYFGPGTRLLVL.

The gene calls are TRBV4-1 and TRBJ2-3; 9 bases align to TRBD2. Germline trimming cut 1 base from V and 2 bases from J; bases unmatched to any gene: 4. Germline V CDR1 and CDR2: MGHRA, YSYEKL. CDR3 length: 16 residues. The chain's CDR3 is CASSQVLAGSTDTQYF. The CDR3 DNA follows: TGCGCCAGCAGCCAAGTTCTAGCGGGATCCACAGATACGCAGTATTTT.

The genes are TRBV4-2 and TRBJ1-2; D not certain. Trimming left V 1 base short and J 5 bases short, with 14 bases between. The germline V gene encodes CDR1 LGHNA and CDR2 YNFKEQ. This CDR3 region has 15 residues. The CDR3: CASSQVDVLAYGYTF. The CDR3 nucleotides read TGTGCCAGCAGCCAAGTCGACGTCTTAGCGTATGGCTACACCTTC.

This clone appeared a few times. The chain carries TRBV28 and TRBJ1-1; D not resolved. The germline V gene encodes CDR1 MDHEN and CDR2 SYDVKM. This CDR3 spans 11 amino acids. The germline V and J ends were trimmed by 3 bases and 7 bases, with 6 bases remaining between them. CDR3 nucleotide sequence: TGTGCCAGCAGTTTGAGGTTTGAAGCTTTCTTT. Amino acid sequence: CASSLRFEAFF.

This clone turned up a few times. This rearrangement joins TRBV7-9 to TRBJ2-7; D gene unclear. The germline V gene encodes CDR1 SEHNR and CDR2 FQNEAQ (reference sequence). V shed 3 bases and J shed 0 bases, with 12 bases lying between them. The CDR3 loop spans 15 amino acids. The CDR3 reads CASSFHSLPSYEQYF. The CDR3 DNA sequence: TGTGCCAGCAGCTTTCACAGCCTACCCTCCTACGAGCAGTACTTC.

V and J are TRBV15 and TRBJ1-1, with D possibly matching TRBD1 (6 bases). Looked up from germline, CDR1 is LNHNV and CDR2 is YYDKDF (reference sequence). CDR3 length: 15 amino acids. Trimming shortened V by 2 bases and J by 1 base, and 11 bases separated the two germline ends. CDR3 loop: CATSRFRGTNTEAFF. The DNA for the CDR3 is TGTGCCACCAGCAGATTTAGGGGGACGAACACTGAAGCTTTCTTT.

The CDR3 nucleotides read TGCGCCAGCAGTCACCCCCGCTACGAGCAGTACTTC. It translates to CASSHPRYEQYF. The rearrangement joins TRBV23-1 to TRBJ2-7; D remains unclear. Being an ORF, TRBV23-1 has a function that is uncertain. V dropped 3 bases and J dropped 3 bases, with 6 bases sitting between them. The CDR3 has 12 residues.

The chain uses TRBV30 and TRBJ1-5; 9 bases agree with TRBD1. The CDR3 length is 14 residues. Germline V gene sequence: CDR1 GTSNPN, CDR2 SVGIG (reference sequence). V was pared by 3 bases and J by 7 bases, with 7 bases of the junction left unmatched. CDR3 residues: CAWRGQGLNQPQHF. DNA for the CDR3: TGTGCCTGGAGAGGACAGGGGTTAAACCAGCCCCAGCATTTT.

The chain joins TRBV30 to TRBJ1-2; TRBD1 might be the D (5 bases). This CDR3 region has 15 residues. The germline V and J ends were trimmed by 4 bases and 4 bases, with 19 bases remaining between them. The germline V gene has CDR1 GTSNPN and CDR2 SVGIG (reference sequence). CDR3 loop: CAWTTGGGESYGYTF. For the CDR3, the DNA is TGTGCCTGGACCACAGGAGGAGGGGAAAGCTATGGCTACACCTTC.

A few counts support this clone. V and J are TRBV18 and TRBJ2-3; TRBD1 might be the D (5 bases). Per the germline V gene, CDR1 is KGHSH and CDR2 is LQKENI. This CDR3 has 16 amino acids. The V end lost 2 bases, the J end lost 2 bases, and 14 bases lay between the germline ends. The CDR3 spells CASSPGQIHFTDTQYF. As DNA, the CDR3 is TGTGCCAGCTCACCAGGACAAATCCATTTCACAGATACGCAGTATTTT.

This CDR3 reads CASSSGGTPQYF. CDR3 bases: TGCGCCAGCAGCTCCGGGGGGACTCCGCAGTATTTT. The chain employs TRBV5-1 and TRBJ2-3; 7 positions agree with TRBD2. V trimming: 3 bases; J trimming: 10 bases; junction bases outside the gene matches: 5. The germline V gene encodes CDR1 SGHRS and CDR2 YFSETQ. CDR3 length equals 12 residues.

This chain links TRBV18 with TRBJ2-7, with D maybe TRBD2 (5 bases). Trimming took 6 bases from V and 1 from J, leaving 13 bases between them. This CDR3 region has 14 residues. Germline CDR1 and CDR2: KGHSH and LQKENI. This CDR3 reads CASSQTSPSYEQYF. Here the CDR3 DNA reads TGTGCCAGCTCCCAAACTAGTCCGTCCTACGAGCAGTACTTC.

This clone has more than one count but fewer than ten. CDR3 sequence reads: CASSSRPVRGTFYNEQFF. The CDR3 DNA reads as TGTGCCAGCAGCTCTCGCCCCGTTAGGGGAACCTTTTACAATGAGCAGTTCTTC. The chain employs TRBV4-2 and TRBJ2-1; TRBD1 is a possible D gene (5 bases). V shed 5 bases and J shed 4 bases, with 24 bases lying between them. The V gene's germline CDR1 is LGHNA and CDR2 YNFKEQ. The CDR3 covers 18 residues.

The chain has TRBV25-1 and TRBJ2-1; 12 bases agree with TRBD2. V shed 4 bases and J 3 bases; nucleotides not matched to a gene: 4. Per the germline V gene, CDR1 is MGHDK and CDR2 is SYGVNS. This CDR3 region has 16 residues. Here the CDR3 DNA reads TGTGCCAGCAGTGGTCTAGCGGGAGGGAACTACAATGAGCAGTTCTTC. It translates to CASSGLAGGNYNEQFF. Looking up the rest from reference TRBV25-1 and TRBJ2-1 gives the full variable domain: EADIYQTPRYLVIGTGKKITLECSQTMGHDKMYWYQQDPGMELHLIHYSYGVNSTEKGDLSSESTVSRIRTEHFPLTLESARPSHTSQYLCASSGLAGGNYNEQFFGPGTRLTVL.

The rearrangement links TRBV9 to TRBJ1-3; no definite D call. V was shortened by 0 bases and J by 2 bases, with 6 bases between the two germline ends. This CDR3 region has 14 residues. Germline CDR1 and CDR2: SGDLS and YYNGEE. DNA of the CDR3: TGTGCCAGCAGCGTAGGGCACCCTGGAAACACCATATATTTT. Translation gives CASSVGHPGNTIYF.

With regard to this clone: Other DNA sequences in this specimen translate into the identical CDR3. CDR3 nucleotide sequence: TGCGCCAGCAGCTTTGGGCTAGCGGGAGGCGATGAGCAGTTCTTC. It yields the protein CASSFGLAGGDEQFF. This rearrangement joins TRBV5-1 to TRBJ2-1, with TRBD2 identical over 11 bases. CDR1 and CDR2 from the germline V gene are SGHRS and YFSETQ. Losses at the gene ends were 2 bases for V and 8 bases for J; bases not matched to a gene: 6. This CDR3 region has 15 residues. The full variable domain, its missing parts supplied by reference TRBV5-1 and TRBJ2-1, is KAGVTQTPRYLIKTRGQQVTLSCSPISGHRSVSWYQQTPGQGLQFLFEYFSETQRNKGNFPGRFSGRQFSNSRSEMNVSTLELGDSALYLCASSFGLAGGDEQFFGPGTRLTVL.

This sequence joins TRBV28 and TRBJ2-1; TRBD1 aligns across 9 bases. Losses at the gene ends were 7 bases for V and 16 bases for J; bases not matched to a gene: 20. The CDR3 covers 15 residues. Germline assignment: CDR1 MDHEN and CDR2 SYDVKM. The CDR3 nucleotides read TGTGCCAGCATCGAAGGCATGACCGGACAGGGGCGTTCATTCTTC. Translation gives CASIEGMTGQGRSFF.